Listed here are 4 T cell receptor beta chains from one sample, sequenced in a study of blood T cell repertoires in COVID-19. Repertoires were generated with immunoSEQ multiplex PCR, while TCRdb's copy carries only in-frame clones and drops some. The data contain around 180,000 clones, around 67% of them seen just once; the ten biggest clones take up less than 3%. Sequencing was performed on peripheral blood. The receptor set was obtained from an elderly woman with acute or convalescent COVID-19.

In this sample, this clone turned up once. The chain combines TRBV27 with TRBJ1-1, with D perhaps TRBD1 (5 bases). Germline V gene sequence: CDR1 MNHEY, CDR2 SMNVEV (reference sequence). The CDR3 contains 15 residues. V lost 5 bases, J lost 5 bases, and 18 bases lay in between. In DNA, the CDR3 is TGTGCCAGCAGTGCGCCCCATAGGGGCTCTACTGAAGCTTTCTTT. Protein: CASSAPHRGSTEAFF.

The genes are TRBV28 and TRBJ2-5, with 7 bases identical to TRBD1. The CDR3 runs to 16 residues. V lost 7 bases, J lost 2 bases, and 13 bases stayed unmatched. The germline V gene encodes CDR1 MDHEN and CDR2 SYDVKM. The CDR3 region is CASTPGGTELQETQYF. The CDR3 nucleotides read TGTGCCAGCACCCCGGGTGGGACAGAATTACAAGAGACCCAGTACTTC.

V is TRBV6-5 and J is TRBJ2-7, with 8 bases fitting TRBD1. The ends lost 6 bases at V and 3 bases at J; junction bases unmatched: 4. The CDR3 runs 13 residues. The germline gives CDR1 MNHEY, CDR2 SVGAGI. In DNA form, the CDR3 reads TGTGCCAGCAGACTTGGACAGGGCTACGAGCAGTACTTC. Translation: CASRLGQGYEQYF.

Only one count was recorded for this clone. V and J are TRBV7-9 and TRBJ2-1; possible D gene TRBD2, 5 bases. Germline V gene lookup returns CDR1 SEHNR and CDR2 FQNEAQ (reference sequence). V lost 8 bases, J lost 9 bases, and 11 bases lay in between. This CDR3 is built from 11 residues. DNA of the CDR3: TGTGCCAGCGAGGGTTTGGGTGAGCAGTTCTTC. Translating it yields CASEGLGEQFF.